These T cell receptor beta chains were read from a single sample in a study of blood T cell repertoires in COVID-19. The repertoire was sequenced with immunoSEQ multiplex PCR; TCRdb's copy has only in-frame clones and lacks some. The repertoire holds about 150,000 clones, with over 65% as singletons. The specimen was peripheral blood. The receptors were gathered from an elderly man with acute or convalescent COVID-19. Both conserved end residues are part of each CDR3. D genes are given only for firm matches. Part of the rows lack a size; the others show once, few, many or a class for expanded clones.

d_gene	j_gene	abundance	v_gene	CDR3aa	CDR3nt
.	TRBJ2-2	.	TRBV19	CASSIGQGLDTGELFF	TGTGCCAGTAGTATCGGTCAGGGCCTGGACACCGGGGAGCTGTTTTTT
TRBD1	TRBJ1-1	.	TRBV3-1/TRBV3-2	CASAPGTVNTEAFF	TGTGCCAGCGCCCCAGGGACAGTGAACACTGAAGCTTTCTTT
.	TRBJ1-2	.	TRBV19	CASSMGWGRDGYTF	TGTGCCAGTAGTATGGGTTGGGGGCGCGATGGCTACACCTTC
.	TRBJ1-5	.	TRBV3-1/TRBV3-2	CASSQDLGEGQPQHF	TGTGCCAGCAGCCAAGACCTAGGGGAAGGGCAGCCCCAGCATTTT
TRBD2	TRBJ2-1	.	TRBV5-1	CASSLSSGGANEQFF	TGCGCCAGCAGCTTGAGTAGCGGGGGGGCCAATGAGCAGTTCTTC
.	TRBJ2-5	.	TRBV30	CAWTRGGTQETQYF	TGTGCCTGGACCCGTGGGGGGACCCAAGAGACCCAGTACTTC
.	TRBJ2-5	.	TRBV9	CASSVDSYIETQYF	TGTGCCAGCAGCGTCGACTCGTATATAGAGACCCAGTACTTC
TRBD2	TRBJ2-3	few	TRBV27	CASSGSGGAENTQYF	TGTGCCAGCTCAGGTAGCGGGGGGGCGGAGAATACGCAGTATTTT
.	TRBJ1-6	.	TRBV7-9	CASSLILGDYFYSPLHF	TGTGCCAGCAGCTTAATTTTGGGAGACTACTTTTATTCACCCCTCCACTTT
TRBD2	TRBJ2-5	.	TRBV29-1	CSVGTSGGAVGETQYF	TGCAGCGTAGGGACTAGCGGGGGGGCGGTGGGTGAGACCCAGTACTTC
.	TRBJ1-2	.	TRBV4-1	CASSLLGVNYGYTF	TGCGCCAGCAGCCTCCTAGGGGTTAACTATGGCTACACCTTC
.	TRBJ1-1	few	TRBV11-3	CASSITQGTEAFF	TGTGCCAGCAGCATCACACAGGGAACTGAAGCTTTCTTT
TRBD2	TRBJ2-3	.	TRBV7-2	CASSFRLAGGPNTQYF	TGTGCCAGCAGCTTCAGACTAGCGGGGGGGCCAAATACGCAGTATTTT
.	TRBJ2-5	.	TRBV10-3	CAISEAPGSQETQYF	TGTGCCATCAGTGAAGCTCCGGGGAGCCAAGAGACCCAGTACTTC
TRBD1	TRBJ1-1	.	TRBV2	CASSDQGVWAEAFF	TGTGCCAGCAGTGACCAGGGGGTTTGGGCTGAAGCTTTCTTT
.	TRBJ2-5	few	TRBV5-1	CASSLVTRIETQYF	TGCGCCAGCAGCTTGGTTACTAGGATCGAGACCCAGTACTTC
.	TRBJ1-1	.	TRBV12-3/TRBV12-4	CASREDMAAFF	TGTGCCAGCCGCGAGGACATGGCCGCTTTCTTT
.	TRBJ1-1	.	TRBV12-3/TRBV12-4	CASSPSTLAAFF	TGTGCCAGCAGTCCGTCGACTCTGGCAGCTTTCTTT
TRBD1	TRBJ1-4	.	TRBV12-5	CASGQQGRGEKLFF	TGTGCTAGTGGTCAACAGGGGCGGGGTGAAAAACTGTTTTTT
TRBD2	TRBJ2-1	.	TRBV3-1/TRBV3-2	CASSPSGGAQNEQFF	TGTGCCAGCAGCCCTAGCGGGGGGGCCCAGAATGAGCAGTTCTTC
.	TRBJ2-3	.	TRBV24-1	CATSGGPDNTDTQYF	TGTGCCACCAGTGGAGGCCCGGATAACACAGATACGCAGTATTTT
TRBD1	TRBJ2-1	.	TRBV2	CASSEGGTVFNNEQFF	TGTGCCAGCAGTGAAGGTGGGACAGTCTTCAACAATGAGCAGTTCTTC
.	TRBJ1-1	.	TRBV27	CASSLFGGGTEAFF	TGTGCCAGCAGTTTATTCGGGGGGGGCACTGAAGCTTTCTTT
.	TRBJ1-2	.	TRBV10-3	CAISDLGRGNGYTF	TGTGCCATCAGTGACCTAGGGAGGGGCAATGGCTACACCTTC
TRBD1	TRBJ1-6	few	TRBV4-1	CASSQDRHAGQGNSPLHF	TGCGCCAGCAGCCAAGATCGTCACGCTGGACAGGGTAATTCACCCCTCCACTTT
.	TRBJ2-1	.	TRBV11-3	CASSLESAGMDYNEQFF	TGTGCCAGCAGCTTAGAGTCGGCGGGGATGGACTACAATGAGCAGTTCTTC
TRBD1	TRBJ2-3	once	TRBV5-1	CASTRTGGTDTQYF	TGCGCCAGCACCCGGACAGGGGGCACAGATACGCAGTATTTT
.	TRBJ2-1	.	TRBV29-1	CSVGQGEVEQFF	TGCAGCGTTGGGCAGGGGGAGGTTGAGCAGTTCTTC
.	TRBJ1-2	.	TRBV27	CASSLRGGNGYTF	TGTGCCAGCAGTTTACGGGGGGGCAATGGCTACACCTTC
.	TRBJ2-3	.	TRBV28	CASSPAGQGSTDTQYF	TGTGCCAGCAGTCCCGCCGGGCAGGGGTCCACAGATACGCAGTATTTT
TRBD1	TRBJ1-1	.	TRBV30	CAWPNDRGAMNTEAFF	TGTGCCTGGCCGAACGACAGGGGCGCGATGAACACTGAAGCTTTCTTT
TRBD1	TRBJ2-7	.	TRBV27	CASSLTGTESYEQYF	TGTGCCAGCAGTTTAACCGGGACAGAATCCTACGAGCAGTACTTC
TRBD1	TRBJ1-1	.	TRBV29-1	CSVGTGGGTEAFF	TGCAGCGTTGGGACAGGGGGCGGCACTGAAGCTTTCTTT
.	TRBJ1-5	once	TRBV12-3/TRBV12-4	CASSERGDSPQHF	TGTGCCAGCAGCGAACGCGGAGACTCGCCCCAGCATTTT
.	TRBJ2-1	.	TRBV3-1/TRBV3-2	CASSQRGGRSYNEQFF	TGTGCCAGCAGCCAAAGGGGGGGCCGGTCCTACAATGAGCAGTTCTTC
.	TRBJ2-3	few	TRBV7-2	CASSPTSSVLTDTQYF	TGTGCCAGCAGTCCAACATCTAGCGTTCTCACAGATACGCAGTATTTT
.	TRBJ2-2	.	TRBV10-2	CASSDRRRVDTGELFF	TGCGCCAGCAGTGATCGGCGGAGGGTGGACACCGGGGAGCTGTTTTTT
TRBD1	TRBJ2-7	.	TRBV6-1	CASSERGQSYEQYF	TGTGCCAGCAGTGAAAGGGGACAGTCCTACGAGCAGTACTTC
TRBD1	TRBJ2-2	.	TRBV6-5	CASRDRARTGELFF	TGTGCCAGCAGAGACAGGGCTAGGACCGGGGAGCTGTTTTTT
TRBD1	TRBJ1-6	.	TRBV19	CASSTIQGESNSPLHF	TGTGCCAGTAGTACAATCCAGGGGGAGAGTAATTCACCCCTCCACTTT
.	TRBJ1-1	.	TRBV7-2	CASSLYPGNTEAFF	TGTGCCAGCAGCTTATATCCAGGGAACACTGAAGCTTTCTTT
TRBD1	TRBJ2-3	.	TRBV9	CASSEGTGNTDTQYF	TGTGCCAGCAGCGAGGGGACAGGGAACACAGATACGCAGTATTTT
TRBD1	TRBJ2-2	.	TRBV19	CASQGVSANTGELFF	TGTGCCAGCCAGGGGGTGTCCGCGAACACCGGGGAGCTGTTTTTT
.	TRBJ2-6	.	TRBV30	CGAGRAFSGANVLTF	TGTGGAGCCGGCAGGGCCTTCTCTGGGGCCAACGTCCTGACTTTC
.	TRBJ1-2	.	TRBV6-5	CASSYSSQGSNYGYTF	TGTGCCAGCAGTTACTCGTCCCAGGGGTCTAACTATGGCTACACCTTC
TRBD1	TRBJ1-4	.	TRBV5-1	CASSAAGTGEPLEKLFF	TGCGCCAGCAGCGCCGCCGGGACAGGGGAACCTTTAGAAAAACTGTTTTTT
.	TRBJ1-1	few	TRBV6-1	CASSPGLNLGTEAFF	TGTGCCAGCAGTCCGGGACTCAATTTGGGCACTGAAGCTTTCTTT
TRBD1	TRBJ2-3	.	TRBV19	CASSTGQGRTDTQYF	TGTGCCAGTAGTACCGGACAGGGACGGACAGATACGCAGTATTTT
TRBD2	TRBJ2-2	once	TRBV10-1	CASSPGLAGGTGELFF	TGCGCCAGCAGTCCTGGACTAGCGGGGGGAACCGGGGAGCTGTTTTTT